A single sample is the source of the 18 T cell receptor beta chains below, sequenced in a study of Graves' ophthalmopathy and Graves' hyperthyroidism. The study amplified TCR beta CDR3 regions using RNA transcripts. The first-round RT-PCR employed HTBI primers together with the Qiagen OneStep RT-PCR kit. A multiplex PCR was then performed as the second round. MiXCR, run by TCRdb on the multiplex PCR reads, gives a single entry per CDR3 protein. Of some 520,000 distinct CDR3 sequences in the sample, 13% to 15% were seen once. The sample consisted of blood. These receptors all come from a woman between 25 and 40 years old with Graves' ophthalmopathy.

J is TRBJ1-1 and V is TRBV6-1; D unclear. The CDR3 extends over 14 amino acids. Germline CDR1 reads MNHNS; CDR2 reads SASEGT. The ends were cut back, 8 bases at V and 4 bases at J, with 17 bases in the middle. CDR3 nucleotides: TGTGCCAGCCTTTTTAATGGTTTGGGCACTGAAGCTTTCTTT. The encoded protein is CASLFNGLGTEAFF.

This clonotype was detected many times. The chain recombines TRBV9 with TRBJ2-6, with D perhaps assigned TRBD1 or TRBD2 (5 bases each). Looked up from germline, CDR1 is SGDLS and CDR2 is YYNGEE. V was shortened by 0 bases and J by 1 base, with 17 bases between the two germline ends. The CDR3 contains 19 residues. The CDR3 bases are TGTGCCAGCAGCGTAGCTCGAGAGGGGCGATATTCTGGGGCCAACGTCCTGACTTTC. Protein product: CASSVAREGRYSGANVLTF.

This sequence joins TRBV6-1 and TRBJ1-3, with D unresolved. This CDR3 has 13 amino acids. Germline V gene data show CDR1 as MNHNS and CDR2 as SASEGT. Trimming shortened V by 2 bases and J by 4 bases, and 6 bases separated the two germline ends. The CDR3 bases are TGTGCCAGCAGTGAATTCGGGGGAAACACCATATATTTT. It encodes CASSEFGGNTIYF.

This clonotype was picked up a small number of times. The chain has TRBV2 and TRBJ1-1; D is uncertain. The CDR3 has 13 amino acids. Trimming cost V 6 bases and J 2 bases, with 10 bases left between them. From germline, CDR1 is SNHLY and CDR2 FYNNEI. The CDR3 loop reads CASSRELNTEAFF. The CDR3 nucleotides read TGTGCCAGCAGCCGGGAACTTAACACTGAAGCTTTCTTT.

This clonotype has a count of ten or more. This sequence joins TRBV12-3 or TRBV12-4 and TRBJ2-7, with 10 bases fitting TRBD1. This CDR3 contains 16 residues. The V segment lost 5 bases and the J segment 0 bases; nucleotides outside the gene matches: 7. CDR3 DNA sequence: TGTGCCAGCAGTCCCCGGGACAGGGGAGACTCCTACGAGCAGTACTTC. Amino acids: CASSPRDRGDSYEQYF.

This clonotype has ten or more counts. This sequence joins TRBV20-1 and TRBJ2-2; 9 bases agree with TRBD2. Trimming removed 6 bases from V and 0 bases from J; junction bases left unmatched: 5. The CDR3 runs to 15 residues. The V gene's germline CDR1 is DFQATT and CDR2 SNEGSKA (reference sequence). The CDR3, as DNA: TGCAGTGCCCCACTAGCGGGCCCGAACACCGGGGAGCTGTTTTTT. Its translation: CSAPLAGPNTGELFF.

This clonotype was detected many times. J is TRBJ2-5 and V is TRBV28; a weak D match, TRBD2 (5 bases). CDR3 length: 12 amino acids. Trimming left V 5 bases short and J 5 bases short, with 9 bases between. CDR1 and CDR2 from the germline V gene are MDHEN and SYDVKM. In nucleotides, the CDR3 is TGTGCCAGCAGTAGGTGGGAGGAGACCCAGTACTTC. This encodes CASSRWEETQYF.

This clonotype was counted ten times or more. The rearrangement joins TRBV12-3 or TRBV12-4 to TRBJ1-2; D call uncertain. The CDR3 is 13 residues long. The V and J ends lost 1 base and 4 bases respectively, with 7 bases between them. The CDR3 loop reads CASSLGTFYGYTF. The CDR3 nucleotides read TGTGCCAGCAGTTTAGGGACTTTCTATGGCTACACCTTC.

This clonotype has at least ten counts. CDR3 in DNA: TGTGCCAGCAGCACCGCTAAGGGACCACTGATTGAAGCTTTCTTT. Translating gives CASSTAKGPLIEAFF. This sequence joins TRBV11-1 and TRBJ1-1, with D tentatively TRBD1 (5 bases). Between the trimmed V and J ends, which lost 5 bases and 7 bases, there was a span of 20 bases. This CDR3 contains 15 residues. Per the germline V gene, CDR1 is SGHAT and CDR2 is FQDESV (reference sequence).

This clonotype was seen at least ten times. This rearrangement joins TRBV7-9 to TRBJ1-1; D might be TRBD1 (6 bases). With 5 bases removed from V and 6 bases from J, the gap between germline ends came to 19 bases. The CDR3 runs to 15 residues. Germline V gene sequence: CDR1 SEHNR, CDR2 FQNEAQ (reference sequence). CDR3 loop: CASSRGSRDGAEAFF. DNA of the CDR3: TGTGCCAGCAGCAGGGGGAGCAGGGATGGCGCTGAAGCTTTCTTT.

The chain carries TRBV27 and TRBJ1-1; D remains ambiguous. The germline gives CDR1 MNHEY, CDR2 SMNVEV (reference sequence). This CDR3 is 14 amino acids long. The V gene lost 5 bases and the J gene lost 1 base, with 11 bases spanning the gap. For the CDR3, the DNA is TGTGCCAGCAGTCTGCACACTCGGAACACTGAAGCTTTCTTT. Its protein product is CASSLHTRNTEAFF.

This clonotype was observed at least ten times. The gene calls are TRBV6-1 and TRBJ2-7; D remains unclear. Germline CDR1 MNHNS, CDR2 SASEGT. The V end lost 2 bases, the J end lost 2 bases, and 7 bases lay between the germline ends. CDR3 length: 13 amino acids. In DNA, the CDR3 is TGTGCCAGCAGTGAACAGCTCACCTACGAGCAGTACTTC. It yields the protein CASSEQLTYEQYF.

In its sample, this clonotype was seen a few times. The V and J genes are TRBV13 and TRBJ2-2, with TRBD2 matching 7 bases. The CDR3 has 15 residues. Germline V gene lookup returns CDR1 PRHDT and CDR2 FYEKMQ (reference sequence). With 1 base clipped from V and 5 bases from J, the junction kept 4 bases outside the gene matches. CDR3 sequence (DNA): TGTGCCAGCAGCTTAGATGGGACTAAAACCGGGGAGCTGTTTTTT. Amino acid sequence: CASSLDGTKTGELFF.

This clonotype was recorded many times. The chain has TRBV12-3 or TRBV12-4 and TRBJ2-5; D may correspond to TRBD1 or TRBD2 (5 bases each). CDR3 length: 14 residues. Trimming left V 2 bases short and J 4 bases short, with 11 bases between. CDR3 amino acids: CASSLNGGTETQYF. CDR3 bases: TGTGCCAGCAGTTTAAATGGGGGAACAGAGACCCAGTACTTC.

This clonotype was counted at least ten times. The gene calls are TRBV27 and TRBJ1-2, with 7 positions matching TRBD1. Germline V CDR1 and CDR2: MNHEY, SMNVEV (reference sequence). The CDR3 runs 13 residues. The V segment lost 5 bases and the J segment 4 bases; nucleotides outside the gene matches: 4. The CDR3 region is CASSTAGGYGYTF. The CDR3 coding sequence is TGTGCCAGCAGTACCGCAGGGGGCTATGGCTACACCTTC.

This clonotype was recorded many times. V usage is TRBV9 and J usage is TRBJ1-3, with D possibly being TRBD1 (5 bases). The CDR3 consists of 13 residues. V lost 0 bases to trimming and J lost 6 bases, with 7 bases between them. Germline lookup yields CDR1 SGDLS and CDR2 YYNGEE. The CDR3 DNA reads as TGTGCCAGCAGCGTAGAGGGGAAAAACACCATATATTTT. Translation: CASSVEGKNTIYF.

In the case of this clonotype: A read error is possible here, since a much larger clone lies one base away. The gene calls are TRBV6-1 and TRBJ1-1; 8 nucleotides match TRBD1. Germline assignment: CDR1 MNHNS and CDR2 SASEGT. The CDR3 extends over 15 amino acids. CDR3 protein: CAGSQGQADDTEAFF. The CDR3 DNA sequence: TGTGCCGGCAGTCAGGGACAGGCTGACGACACTGAAGCTTTCTTT.

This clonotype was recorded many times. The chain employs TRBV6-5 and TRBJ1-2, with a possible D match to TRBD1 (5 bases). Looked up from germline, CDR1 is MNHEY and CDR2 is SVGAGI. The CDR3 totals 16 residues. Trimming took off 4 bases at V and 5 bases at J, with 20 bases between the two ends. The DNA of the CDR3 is TGTGCCAGCAGTTCAAAAGGGAATAATTGGGGGTATGGCTACACCTTC. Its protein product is CASSSKGNNWGYGYTF.